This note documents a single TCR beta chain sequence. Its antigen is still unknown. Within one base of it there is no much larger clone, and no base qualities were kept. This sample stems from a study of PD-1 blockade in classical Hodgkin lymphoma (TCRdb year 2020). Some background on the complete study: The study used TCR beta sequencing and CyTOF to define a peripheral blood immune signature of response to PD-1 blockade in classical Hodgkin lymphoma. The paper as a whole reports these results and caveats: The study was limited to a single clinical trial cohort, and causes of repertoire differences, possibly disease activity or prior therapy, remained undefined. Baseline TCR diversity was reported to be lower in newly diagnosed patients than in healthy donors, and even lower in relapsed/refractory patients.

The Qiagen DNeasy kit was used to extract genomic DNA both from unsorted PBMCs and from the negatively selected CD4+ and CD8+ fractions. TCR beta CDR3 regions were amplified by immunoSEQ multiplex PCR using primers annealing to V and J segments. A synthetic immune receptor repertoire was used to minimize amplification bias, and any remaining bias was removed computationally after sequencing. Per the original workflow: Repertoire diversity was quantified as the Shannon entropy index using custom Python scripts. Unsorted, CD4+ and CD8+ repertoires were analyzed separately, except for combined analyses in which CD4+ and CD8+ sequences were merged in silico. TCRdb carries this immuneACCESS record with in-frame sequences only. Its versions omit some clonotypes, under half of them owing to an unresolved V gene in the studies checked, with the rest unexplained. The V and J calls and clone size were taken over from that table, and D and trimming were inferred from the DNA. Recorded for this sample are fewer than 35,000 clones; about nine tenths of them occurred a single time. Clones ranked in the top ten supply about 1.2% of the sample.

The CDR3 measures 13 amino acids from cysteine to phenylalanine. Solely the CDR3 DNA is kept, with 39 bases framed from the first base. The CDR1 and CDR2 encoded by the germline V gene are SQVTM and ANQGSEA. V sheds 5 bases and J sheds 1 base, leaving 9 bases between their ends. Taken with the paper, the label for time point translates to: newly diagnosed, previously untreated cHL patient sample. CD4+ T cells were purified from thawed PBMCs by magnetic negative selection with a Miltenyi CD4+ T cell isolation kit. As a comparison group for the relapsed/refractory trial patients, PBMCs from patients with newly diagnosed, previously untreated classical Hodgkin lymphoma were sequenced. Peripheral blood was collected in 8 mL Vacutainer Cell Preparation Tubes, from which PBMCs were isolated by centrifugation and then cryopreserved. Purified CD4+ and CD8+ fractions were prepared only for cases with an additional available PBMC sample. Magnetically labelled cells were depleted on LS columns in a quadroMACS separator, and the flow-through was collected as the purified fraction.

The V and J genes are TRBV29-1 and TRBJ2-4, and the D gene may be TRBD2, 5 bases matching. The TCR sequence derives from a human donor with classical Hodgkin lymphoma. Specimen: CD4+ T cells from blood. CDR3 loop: CSVSIAAKNIQYF. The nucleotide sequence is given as TGCAGCGTTTCTATAGCGGCCAAAAACATTCAGTACTTC. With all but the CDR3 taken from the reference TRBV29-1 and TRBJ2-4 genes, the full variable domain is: SAVISQKPSRDICQRGTSLTIQCQVDSQVTMMFWYRQQPGQSLTLIATANQGSEATYESGFVIDKFPISRPNLTFSTLTVSNMSPEDSSIYLCSVSIAAKNIQYFGAGTRLSVL.